The present entry profiles one T cell receptor (beta chain) with its context. Under the authors' procedure: The assay estimated nucleated cells by amplifying reference gene primers. Some clones are missing from TCRdb's copy, which holds only in-frame ones; the method was immunoSEQ multiplex PCR. The V and J calls and clone size are taken from that table; D and trimming were inferred from the DNA. Of 450,000 to 500,000 clones in the sample, 70% to 90% were seen once. This specimen belongs to a study of blood T cell repertoires in COVID-19. The wider study: The samples span acute and convalescent COVID-19 from the United States, Italy and Spain. Sample material is recorded as cDNA or gDNA derived from T cells, B-cell-depleted T cells, or PBMCs.

This receptor was taken from a human donor in a cohort sampled during active COVID-19. Source material: peripheral blood.

CDR3 in DNA: TGTGCCAGTACCCAGGGGACAACTAATGAAAAACTGTTTTTT. Protein sequence: CASTQGTTNEKLFF. The chain is built from TRBV19 and TRBJ1-4; D possibly corresponds to TRBD1 (6 bases). The CDR3 covers 14 residues. V shed 7 bases and J shed 0 bases, with 9 bases lying between them. Germline assignment: CDR1 LNHDA and CDR2 SQIVND (reference sequence).